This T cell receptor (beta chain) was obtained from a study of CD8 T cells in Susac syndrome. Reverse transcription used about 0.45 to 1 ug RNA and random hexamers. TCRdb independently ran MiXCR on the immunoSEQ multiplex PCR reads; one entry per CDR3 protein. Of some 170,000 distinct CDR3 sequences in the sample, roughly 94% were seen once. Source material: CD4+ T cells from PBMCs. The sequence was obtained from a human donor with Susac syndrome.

CDR3 amino acids: CASSQDWGELFF. The CDR3 bases are TGTGCCAGCAGCCAAGATTGGGGGGAGCTGTTTTTT. The V gene is TRBV3-1, the J gene TRBJ2-2, with D uncertain. Germline-derived CDR1 and CDR2 are LGHDT and YNNKEL (reference sequence). Trimming left V 0 bases short and J 8 bases short, with 4 bases between. This CDR3 contains 12 residues.